This T cell receptor (beta chain) emerged from a study of cytomegalovirus exposure and HLA in healthy donors. Broader study findings: Previous analysis showed most TCR beta V segments were productive about 87% or about 30% of the time.

This PCR relied on a set of 60 Vbeta primers and 13 Jbeta primers. Some clones are missing from TCRdb's copy, which holds only in-frame ones; the method was immunoSEQ multiplex PCR. The data hold around 170,000 clones, with roughly four fifths observed a single time. This clone was detected only a few times. Its matching antigen is unknown. The sequencing input was PBMCs. The sequence was collected from a woman between 18 and 29 years old in good health and CMV-seronegative.

DNA for the CDR3: TGCGCCAGCAGTCTAGCGGGAACGACAGATACGCAGTATTTT. Its protein product is CASSLAGTTDTQYF. This chain connects TRBV5-1 to TRBJ2-3, with TRBD2 matching 9 bases. The CDR3 extends over 14 amino acids. Germline V gene data show CDR1 as SGHRS and CDR2 as YFSETQ. Trimming cost V 5 bases and J 3 bases; bases outside gene matches: 4.